These 14 T cell receptor beta chains originate from one sample sequenced in a study of blood T cell repertoires in COVID-19. The table came from immunoSEQ multiplex PCR; TCRdb's copy has only in-frame clones and leaves some out. The sample lists tens of thousands of clones; approximately 94% were seen once. Sequences were obtained from peripheral blood. The receptors shown here come from a human donor with active COVID-19. The donor label of this sample is uncertain.

The table lists this clone with a few counts. J is TRBJ2-7 and V is TRBV4-1; D perhaps matches TRBD2 (6 bases). Germline CDR1 and CDR2: MGHRA and YSYEKL. The CDR3 consists of 13 residues. V dropped 8 bases and J dropped 0 bases, with 11 bases sitting between them. CDR3 region: CASPRGSSYEQYF. The CDR3 nucleotides read TGCGCCAGCCCTCGGGGGAGCTCCTACGAGCAGTACTTC.

The rearrangement joins TRBV5-4 to TRBJ2-3, with 9 bases identical to TRBD2. The ends lost 0 bases at V and 2 bases at J; junction bases unmatched: 4. CDR1 and CDR2 from the germline V gene are SGHNT and YYREEE (reference sequence). The CDR3 consists of 16 residues. The CDR3 is CASSLGGGGATDTQYF. The DNA of the CDR3 is TGTGCCAGCAGCTTGGGTGGCGGGGGGGCCACAGATACGCAGTATTTT.

The chain links TRBV14 to TRBJ2-2; 9 nucleotides align to TRBD2. Per germline, CDR1 SGHDN and CDR2 FVKESK. V gave up 4 bases and J gave up 3 bases; unmatched junction bases: 9. CDR3 length: 17 residues. The CDR3 coding sequence is TGTGCCAGCAGCCTAACGCCGGGACTAGCAGACACCGGGGAGCTGTTTTTT. Translated: CASSLTPGLADTGELFF.

V is TRBV27 and J is TRBJ1-1, with D hard to call. The CDR3 sequence is 16 residues long. Between the trimmed V and J ends, which lost 4 bases and 0 bases, there was a span of 15 bases. CDR1 MNHEY and CDR2 SMNVEV come from the germline V gene (reference sequence). The DNA for the CDR3 is TGTGCCAGCAGTTCAGAGCGACGGCCTATGAACACTGAAGCTTTCTTT. Amino acid sequence: CASSSERRPMNTEAFF.

The chain couples TRBV7-9 to TRBJ2-7; 13 bases align to TRBD2. In germline, CDR1 is SEHNR, CDR2 FQNEAQ (reference sequence). The CDR3 loop spans 16 amino acids. Losses at the gene ends were 5 bases for V and 2 bases for J; bases not matched to a gene: 6. The CDR3 region is CASSPSTSGGTYEQYF. For the CDR3, the DNA is TGTGCCAGCAGCCCATCGACTAGCGGGGGGACCTACGAGCAGTACTTC.

The V and J genes are TRBV24-1 and TRBJ1-4; 8 bases match TRBD1. Per germline, CDR1 KGHDR and CDR2 SFDVKD. V shed 5 bases, J shed 8 bases, and the junction held 6 bases outside the gene matches. The CDR3 has 14 amino acids. The chain's CDR3 is CATSASDRGEKLFF. The DNA of the CDR3 is TGTGCCACCAGTGCTTCTGACAGGGGAGAAAAACTGTTTTTT.

The V and J genes are TRBV11-2 and TRBJ2-1; 7 bases are a match to TRBD1. Germline loops: CDR1 SGHAT, CDR2 FQNNGV. This CDR3 has 15 residues. Trimming removed 8 bases from V and 0 bases from J; junction bases left unmatched: 7. This chain's CDR3 is CASVLTGPSYNEQFF. CDR3 in DNA: TGTGCCAGCGTACTGACAGGGCCCTCCTACAATGAGCAGTTCTTC.

J is TRBJ1-5 and V is TRBV2; D gene unclear. CDR3 length: 12 amino acids. Germline values: CDR1 SNHLY, CDR2 FYNNEI. The V and J ends lost 3 bases and 16 bases respectively, with 16 bases between them. The DNA for the CDR3 is TGTGCCAGCAGTGACTCGAGGGCCACTATACATTTT. This codes for CASSDSRATIHF.

The rearrangement links TRBV6-6 to TRBJ2-1; possible D gene TRBD2, 6 bases. The CDR3 runs to 15 residues. CDR1 and CDR2 from the germline V gene are MNHNY and SVGAGI (reference sequence). Trimming removed 2 bases at V and 6 bases at J, with 14 bases between. CDR3 bases: TGTGCCAGCAGTTACCCCCGGCGGGGAAGCAATGAGCAGTTCTTC. Residues: CASSYPRRGSNEQFF.

This clone was detected once. The same CDR3 arises from other DNA sequences in this sample as well. This rearrangement joins TRBV5-1 to TRBJ1-2; possibly TRBD1 for D (5 bases). Germline CDR1 SGHRS, CDR2 YFSETQ. V was shortened by 5 bases and J by 8 bases, with 13 bases between the two germline ends. This CDR3 has 12 residues. This CDR3 reads CASSSDRDGYTF. The CDR3 coding sequence is TGCGCCAGCAGTTCAGACAGAGACGGCTACACCTTC.

The J gene is TRBJ2-1, the V gene TRBV19; 10 bases agree with TRBD2. The CDR3 contains 17 residues. V shed 4 bases and J 0 bases; nucleotides not matched to a gene: 6. CDR1 LNHDA and CDR2 SQIVND come from the germline V gene (reference sequence). The CDR3 region is CASSTSGRRSSYNEQFF. DNA for the CDR3: TGTGCCAGTAGTACTAGCGGGAGAAGGAGCTCCTACAATGAGCAGTTCTTC.

The chain links TRBV30 to TRBJ2-2; 7 positions agree with TRBD2. Germline V gene data show CDR1 as GTSNPN and CDR2 as SVGIG (reference sequence). After removal of 4 bases from V and 3 bases from J, the junction contained 8 bases not matched to a gene. The CDR3 runs 15 residues. This chain's CDR3 is CAWIRALAYTGELFF. CDR3 DNA sequence: TGTGCCTGGATTAGGGCACTAGCGTACACCGGGGAGCTGTTTTTT. The variable domain in full, completed from reference TRBV30 and TRBJ2-2, reads SQTIHQWPATLVQPVGSPLSLECTVEGTSNPNLYWYRQAAGRGLQLLFYSVGIGQISSEVPQNLSASRPQDRQFILSSKKLLLSDSGFYLCAWIRALAYTGELFFGEGSRLTVL.

V gene TRBV4-3 combines with J gene TRBJ1-6; D gene unclear. This CDR3 comprises 14 residues. The V end lost 4 bases, the J end lost 7 bases, and 11 bases lay between the germline ends. Germline V gene sequence: CDR1 LGHNA, CDR2 YSLEER. CDR3 sequence: CASSLGIINSPLHF. In DNA, the CDR3 is TGCGCCAGCAGCCTCGGGATTATAAATTCACCCCTCCACTTT.

The V call is TRBV7-8, the J call TRBJ2-5; 9 bases line up with TRBD2. V dropped 1 base and J dropped 7; count of bases not matched to a gene: 13. The CDR3 consists of 17 residues. The germline gives CDR1 SGHVS, CDR2 FQNEAQ. CDR3: CASSLDLAGVGRGTQYF. The CDR3 bases are TGTGCCAGCAGCTTAGATTTAGCGGGAGTGGGGAGGGGGACCCAGTACTTC.